The sequence of this TCR beta chain was determined in a study of blood T cell repertoires in COVID-19. Overall study: T cells, B-cell-depleted T cells, or PBMCs provided the cDNA or gDNA that served as material.

Germline V lookup: CDR1 SGHTA, CDR2 FQGNSA. Trimming at V came to 6 bases and at J to 0 bases, leaving 6 bases not matched to a gene. The CDR3 contains 15 residues. Libraries were prepared by immunoSEQ multiplex PCR; TCRdb keeps only in-frame clonotypes and omits some of them. The sample has 230,000 or so clones; 88% are singletons. Clinical history reported by participants formed the basis on which cohorts were assigned. Donors in Cohort 3 counted as recovered after two negative PCRs, clearance, or symptom resolution. The sequenced sample consisted of PBMCs or T cells enriched from blood (not recorded which). The rearrangement uses TRBV7-2 and TRBJ2-3; 7 bases are a match to TRBD1. This receptor was identified in a woman younger than 45 who had recovered from COVID-19. The CDR3 bases are TGTGCCAGCAGGGGCGGACAGGCCAGCACAGATACGCAGTATTTT. It yields the protein CASRGGQASTDTQYF.